One and the same sample provided the 3 T cell receptor beta chains below, sequenced in a study of blood T cell repertoires in COVID-19. Measured with immunoSEQ multiplex PCR; TCRdb has only the in-frame clones, and not every one. The sample carries about 42,000 clones, roughly nine tenths recorded once. The specimen was peripheral blood. The receptor source for this set is a human donor in a cohort sampled during active COVID-19.

The chain recombines TRBV3-1 (or the pseudogene TRBV3-2) with TRBJ1-4; D might be TRBD1 (5 bases). CDR1 is LGHDT and CDR2 is YNNKEL in the germline V gene (reference sequence). V was pared by 3 bases and J by 4 bases, with 12 bases between. The CDR3 spans 15 residues. CDR3 region: CASSQADRGNEKLFF. In nucleotides, the CDR3 is TGTGCCAGCAGCCAGGCCGACAGAGGTAATGAAAAACTGTTTTTT.

This chain links TRBV5-6 with TRBJ1-2; 12 bases agree with TRBD1. The V gene end was trimmed by 3 bases and the J gene end by 3 bases; junction bases not matched to a gene: 3. There are 15 residues in the CDR3. Germline V gene sequence: CDR1 SGHDT, CDR2 YYEEEE. CDR3 coding DNA: TGTGCCAGCAGCTGGGGGACAGGGGGCTACTATGGCTACACCTTC. This codes for CASSWGTGGYYGYTF.

This chain joins TRBV7-3 and TRBJ2-5, with TRBD1 as a possible D gene (5 bases). This CDR3 is built from 14 residues. Germline V gene data show CDR1 as SGHTA and CDR2 as FQGTGA. Trimming pared 5 bases from V and 1 base from J, leaving 11 bases between. CDR3 coding DNA: TGTGCCAGCAGCACCGGCACAGGCCAAGAGACCCAGTACTTC. Its protein product is CASSTGTGQETQYF.